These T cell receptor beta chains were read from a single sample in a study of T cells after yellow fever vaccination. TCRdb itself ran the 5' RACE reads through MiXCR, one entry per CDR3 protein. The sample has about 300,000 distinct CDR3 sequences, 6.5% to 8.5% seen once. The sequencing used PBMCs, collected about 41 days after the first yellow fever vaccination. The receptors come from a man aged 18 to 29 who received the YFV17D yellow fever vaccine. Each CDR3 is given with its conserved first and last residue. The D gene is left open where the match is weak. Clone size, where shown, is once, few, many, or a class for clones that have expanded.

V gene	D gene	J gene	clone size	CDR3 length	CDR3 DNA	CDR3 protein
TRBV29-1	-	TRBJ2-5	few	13	TGCAGCGTTGGGGAAATTGGGGAAGAGACCCAGTACTTC	CSVGEIGEETQYF
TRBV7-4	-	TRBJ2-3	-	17	TGTGCCAGCAGCTTAATCCCTAGAGGTCCTAGCACAGATACGCAGTATTTT	CASSLIPRGPSTDTQYF
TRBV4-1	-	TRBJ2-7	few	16	TGCGCCAGCAGCCAAGGACCCGCGGGGAGCTCCTACGAGCAGTACTTC	CASSQGPAGSSYEQYF
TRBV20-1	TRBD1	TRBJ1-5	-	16	TGCAGTGCTAGGGTCCCCGGGACAGGGTTGAATCAGCCCCAGCATTTT	CSARVPGTGLNQPQHF
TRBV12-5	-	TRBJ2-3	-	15	TGTGCTAGTGCCTACTTGGACCCAAGCACAGATACGCAGTATTTT	CASAYLDPSTDTQYF
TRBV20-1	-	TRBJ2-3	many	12	TGCAGTGCTAGATGGGCCACAGATACGCAGTATTTT	CSARWATDTQYF
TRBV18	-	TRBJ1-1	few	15	TGTGCCAGCTCACTAAATTCACGGTTCGGCACTGAAGCTTTCTTT	CASSLNSRFGTEAFF
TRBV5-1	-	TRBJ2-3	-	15	TGCGCCAGCAGCTTTGAGGGAAGAAGGGTTGATACGCAGTATTTT	CASSFEGRRVDTQYF
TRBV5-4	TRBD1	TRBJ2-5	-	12	TGTGCCAGCAGATACAGGGGGGAGACCCAGTACTTC	CASRYRGETQYF
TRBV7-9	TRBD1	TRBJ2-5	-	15	TGTGCCAGCAGCTTAGAAGGGGGCGCGAAAGAGACCCAGTACTTC	CASSLEGGAKETQYF
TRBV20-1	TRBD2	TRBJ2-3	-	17	TGCAGTGCTAGAGAACCCATTAGCGGGGGACGATTCGATACGCAGTATTTT	CSAREPISGGRFDTQYF
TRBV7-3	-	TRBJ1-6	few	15	TGTGCCAGCAGCCCCCCTCCAAAACGGCCTTCACCCCTCCACTTT	CASSPPPKRPSPLHF
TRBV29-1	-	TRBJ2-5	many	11	TGCAGCGCCGGGACTCAAGAGACCCAGTACTTC	CSAGTQETQYF
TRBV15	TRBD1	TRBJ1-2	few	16	TGTGCCACCAGCAGAGATCATGCAGGGGGAGTCTGGGGCTACACCTTC	CATSRDHAGGVWGYTF
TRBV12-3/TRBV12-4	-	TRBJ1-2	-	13	TGTGCCAGCAGTTCCTTTATTAACTATGGCTACACCTTC	CASSSFINYGYTF
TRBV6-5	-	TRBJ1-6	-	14	TGTGCCAGCAGTTACGGGGCAGGGAGCCCTCCCCTCCACTTT	CASSYGAGSPPLHF
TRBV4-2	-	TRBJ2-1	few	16	TGTGCCAGCAGCCAAGCCGGCGGAAGCTCCTACAATGAGCAGTTCTTC	CASSQAGGSSYNEQFF
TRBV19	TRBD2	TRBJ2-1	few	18	TGTGCCAGTAGCCCGGGACTAGCGGGAGGAAGCTCCTACAATGAGCAGTTCTTC	CASSPGLAGGSSYNEQFF
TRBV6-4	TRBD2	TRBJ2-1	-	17	TGTGCCAGCAGTGTCCGGGGGGGGGAGAGCTCCTACAATGAGCAGTTCTTC	CASSVRGGESSYNEQFF
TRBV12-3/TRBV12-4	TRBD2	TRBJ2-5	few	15	TGTGCCAGCAGTTCCGGGGGGATGGGCATCGAGACCCAGTACTTC	CASSSGGMGIETQYF
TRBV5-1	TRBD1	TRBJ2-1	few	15	TGCGCCAGCAGCTTGGTAACAGGGGGCTACAATGAGCAGTTCTTC	CASSLVTGGYNEQFF
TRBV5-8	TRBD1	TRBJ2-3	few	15	TGTGCCAGCAGCTACCGGGACAGGGTGAAAGATACGCAGTATTTT	CASSYRDRVKDTQYF
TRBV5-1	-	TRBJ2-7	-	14	TGCGCCAGCGGGCTTGGGCGGTCGGGGGACGAGCAGTACTTC	CASGLGRSGDEQYF
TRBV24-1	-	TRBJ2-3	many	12	TGTGCCACCAGTGATTTTCGAGATACGCAGTATTTT	CATSDFRDTQYF
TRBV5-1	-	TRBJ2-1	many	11	TGCGCCAGCTATGCCGACAATGAGCAGTTCTTC	CASYADNEQFF
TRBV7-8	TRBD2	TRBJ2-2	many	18	TGTGCCAGCAGCTTAGGTTTAGCGGGGGGGCCCGCCACCGGGGAGCTGTTTTTT	CASSLGLAGGPATGELFF
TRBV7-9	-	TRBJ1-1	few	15	TGTGCCAGCAGCTATGAGACTGGGATGGGAACTGAAGCTTTCTTT	CASSYETGMGTEAFF
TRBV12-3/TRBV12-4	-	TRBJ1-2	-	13	TGTGCCAGCAGTTCAGACAGTATTTATGGCTACACCTTC	CASSSDSIYGYTF
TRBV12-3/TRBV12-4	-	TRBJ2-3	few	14	TGTGCCAGCAGTTTATCTTGGGGCGGGGATACGCAGTATTTT	CASSLSWGGDTQYF
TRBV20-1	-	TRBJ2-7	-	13	TGCAGTGCTAGAGATTACATCAACTACGAGCAGTACTTC	CSARDYINYEQYF
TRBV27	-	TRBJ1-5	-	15	TGTGCCAGCAGCCGAGGGGGAAGAGGCAATCAGCCCCAGCATTTT	CASSRGGRGNQPQHF
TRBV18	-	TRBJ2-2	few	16	TGTGCCAGCTCACGCGATTTGGGTACGGACACCGGGGAGCTGTTTTTT	CASSRDLGTDTGELFF
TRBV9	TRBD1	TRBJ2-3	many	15	TGTGCCAGCAGCGTAGTGGGGACAGGAGGAGATACGCAGTATTTT	CASSVVGTGGDTQYF
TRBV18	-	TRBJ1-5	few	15	TGTGCCAGCTCACCGGAGGGGGGTATCAATCAGCCCCAGCATTTT	CASSPEGGINQPQHF
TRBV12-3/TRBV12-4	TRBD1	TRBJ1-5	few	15	TGTGCCAGCAGCTCCGGACAGGGCGATGGGCAGCCCCAGCATTTT	CASSSGQGDGQPQHF
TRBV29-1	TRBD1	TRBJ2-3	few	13	TGCAGCGTTGAAAACAGGGGTGCAGATACGCAGTATTTT	CSVENRGADTQYF
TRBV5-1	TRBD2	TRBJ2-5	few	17	TGCGCCAGCAGCTCGTTTCAGCGGGGGTCCACCCGCGAGACCCAGTACTTC	CASSSFQRGSTRETQYF
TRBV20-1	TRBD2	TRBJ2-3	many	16	TGCAGTGCTAGAGAGTCCAGCGGGGGGGCTGGGGATACGCAGTATTTT	CSARESSGGAGDTQYF
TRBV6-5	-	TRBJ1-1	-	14	TGTGCCAGCAGCGTGTTACAGGGCCACACTGAAGCTTTCTTT	CASSVLQGHTEAFF
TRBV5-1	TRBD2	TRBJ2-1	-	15	TGCGCCAGCAGCTTGCCACTAGCGGGAGATGGTGAGCAGTTCTTC	CASSLPLAGDGEQFF
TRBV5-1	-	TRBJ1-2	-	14	TGCGCCAGCAGCTTGAACGTTGGATACTATGGCTACACCTTC	CASSLNVGYYGYTF
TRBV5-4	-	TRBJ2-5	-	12	TGTGCCAGCAGCGGCAGACAAGAGACCCAGTACTTC	CASSGRQETQYF
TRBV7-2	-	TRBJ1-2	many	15	TGTGCCAGCAGCTTATCACGGGGGACCTCCTATGGCTACACCTTC	CASSLSRGTSYGYTF
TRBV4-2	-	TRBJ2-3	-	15	TGTGCCAGCAGCCAGGGAGCGGGTAGCACAGATACGCAGTATTTT	CASSQGAGSTDTQYF
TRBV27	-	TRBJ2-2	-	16	TGTGCCAGCAGTGGGGGGCTGAGGAGGAACACCGGGGAGCTGTTTTTT	CASSGGLRRNTGELFF
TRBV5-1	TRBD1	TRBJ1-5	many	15	TGCGCCAGCAGCTTGGGACAGGGGAGCAATCAGCCCCAGCATTTT	CASSLGQGSNQPQHF
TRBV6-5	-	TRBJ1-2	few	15	TGTGCCAGCAGTTACTCGGAACAGGGTGCCTCTGGCTACACCTTC	CASSYSEQGASGYTF
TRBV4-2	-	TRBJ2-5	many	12	TGTGCCAGCAGCCAAGATCCCGAGACCCAGTACTTC	CASSQDPETQYF
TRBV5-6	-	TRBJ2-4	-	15	TGTGCCAGCAGCTTGGGACTAGGAGAGACACCTATTCAGTACTTC	CASSLGLGETPIQYF
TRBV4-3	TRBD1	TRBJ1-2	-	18	TGCGCCAGCAGCCAAGATCCGACAGGGCTCCCGACTAACTATGGCTACACCTTC	CASSQDPTGLPTNYGYTF
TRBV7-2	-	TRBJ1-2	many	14	TGTGCCAGCAGAACGGGACTCGGGGGCTATGGCTACACCTTC	CASRTGLGGYGYTF
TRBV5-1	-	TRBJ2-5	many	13	TGTGCCAGCAGCCTACCAGGGGAGGAGACCCAGTACTTC	CASSLPGEETQYF
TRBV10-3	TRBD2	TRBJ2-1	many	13	TGTGCCACAAAGCAAGCTAGCGGGAATGAGCAGTTCTTC	CATKQASGNEQFF
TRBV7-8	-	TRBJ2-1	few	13	TGTGCCAGCAGCTTAGGTCCGTCTGATGAGCAGTTCTTC	CASSLGPSDEQFF
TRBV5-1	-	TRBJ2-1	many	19	TGCGCCAGCACTCCCACCGACAGGTCCGGGATCTACTCCTACAATGAGCAGTTCTTC	CASTPTDRSGIYSYNEQFF